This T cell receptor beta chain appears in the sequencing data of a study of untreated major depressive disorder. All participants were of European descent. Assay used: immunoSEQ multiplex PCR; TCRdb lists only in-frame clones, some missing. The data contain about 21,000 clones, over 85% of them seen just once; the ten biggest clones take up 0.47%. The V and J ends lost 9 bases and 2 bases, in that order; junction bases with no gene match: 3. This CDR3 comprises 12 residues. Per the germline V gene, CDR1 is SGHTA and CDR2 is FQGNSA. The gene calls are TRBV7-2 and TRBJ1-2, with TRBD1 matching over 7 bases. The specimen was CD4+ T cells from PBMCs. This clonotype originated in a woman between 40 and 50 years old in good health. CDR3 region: CASRTGNYGYTF. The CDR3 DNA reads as TGTGCCAGTCGGACAGGAAACTATGGCTACACCTTC.